The rows below give T cell receptor beta chains drawn from one sample of a study of T cell responses to AZD1222 COVID-19 vaccine. The repertoire was sequenced with immunoSEQ multiplex PCR; TCRdb's copy has only in-frame clones and lacks some. The table includes about 120,000 clones, 86% detected once. This specimen consisted of peripheral blood, obtained 28 days after the second AZD1222 dose. These receptor sequences come from an adult who received the AZD1222 COVID-19 vaccine. The CDR3 runs from the conserved cysteine through the conserved F or W. D genes are given only for firm matches. Rows may omit the clone size; those that give it use once, few, many or a size class.

>NA|TRBJ1-5|TRBV19|NA
CASRDGGLFRPQHF
TGTGCCAGTAGGGACGGAGGCTTATTTCGGCCCCAGCATTTT
>NA|TRBJ2-7|TRBV19|TRBD2
CASSIVAGELSEQYF
TGTGCCAGTAGTATAGTAGCGGGGGAGCTAAGTGAGCAGTACTTC
>NA|TRBJ1-2|TRBV6-5|TRBD1
CASSYDREYGYTF
TGTGCCAGCAGTTACGACAGGGAATATGGCTACACCTTC
>NA|TRBJ1-5|TRBV28|TRBD1
CASSSRDRYSNQPQHF
TGTGCCAGCAGTTCCCGGGACAGGTATAGCAATCAGCCCCAGCATTTT
>NA|TRBJ1-5|TRBV6-5|NA
CASRLFRESNQPQHF
TGTGCCAGCAGGCTCTTTAGGGAGAGCAATCAGCCCCAGCATTTT
>NA|TRBJ1-4|TRBV27|NA
CASSPGWGGEKLFF
TGTGCCAGCAGTCCCGGATGGGGGGGTGAAAAACTGTTTTTT
>few|TRBJ1-6|TRBV10-3|NA
CAISQEGYNSPLHF
TGTGCCATCAGCCAGGAAGGTTATAATTCACCCCTCCACTTT
>NA|TRBJ1-6|TRBV6-5|NA
CASSPREGWASPLHF
TGTGCCAGCAGTCCCCGTGAAGGTTGGGCTTCACCCCTCCACTTT
>NA|TRBJ1-2|TRBV30|TRBD1
CAWSTDRGGYGYTF
TGTGCCTGGAGCACGGACAGGGGGGGCTATGGCTACACCTTC
>NA|TRBJ1-1|TRBV6-6|NA
CASSYPALEAFF
TGTGCCAGCAGTTACCCCGCCCTAGAAGCTTTCTTT
>NA|TRBJ1-2|TRBV12-3/TRBV12-4|NA
CASSLEAYGYTF
TGTGCCAGCAGTTTAGAGGCTTATGGCTACACCTTC
>NA|TRBJ1-1|TRBV25-1|NA
CASQTAMNTEAFF
TGTGCCAGCCAGACAGCAATGAACACTGAAGCTTTCTTT
>few|TRBJ1-5|TRBV12-5|NA
CASGYNQPQHF
TGTGCTAGTGGTTACAATCAGCCCCAGCATTTT
>NA|TRBJ2-3|TRBV7-8|NA
CASSTFDPGGTDTQYF
TGTGCCAGCAGCACATTTGACCCCGGGGGCACAGATACGCAGTATTTT
>NA|TRBJ1-5|TRBV27|NA
CASSLKAANQPQHF
TGTGCCAGCAGTTTAAAGGCGGCCAATCAGCCCCAGCATTTT
>NA|TRBJ2-7|TRBV12-3/TRBV12-4|NA
CASSFREGYEQYF
TGTGCCAGCAGTTTCAGGGAAGGCTACGAGCAGTACTTC